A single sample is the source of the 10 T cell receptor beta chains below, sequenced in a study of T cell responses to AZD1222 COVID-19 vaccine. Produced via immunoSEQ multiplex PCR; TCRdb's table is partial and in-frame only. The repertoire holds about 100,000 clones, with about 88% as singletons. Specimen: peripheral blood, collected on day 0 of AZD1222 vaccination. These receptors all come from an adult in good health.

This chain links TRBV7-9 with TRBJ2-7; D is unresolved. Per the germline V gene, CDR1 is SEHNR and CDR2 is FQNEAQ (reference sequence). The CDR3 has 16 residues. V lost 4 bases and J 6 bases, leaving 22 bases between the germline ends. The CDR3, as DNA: TGTGCCAGCAGCTCCTCCATGAGCCTCACCCTCCTCGAGCAGTACTTC. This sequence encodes CASSSSMSLTLLEQYF.

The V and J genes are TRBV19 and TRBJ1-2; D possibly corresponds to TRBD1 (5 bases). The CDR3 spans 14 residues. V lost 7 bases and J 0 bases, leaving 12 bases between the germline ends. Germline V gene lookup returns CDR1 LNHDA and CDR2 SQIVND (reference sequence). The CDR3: CASKVDNANYGYTF. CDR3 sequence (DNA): TGTGCCAGTAAGGTGGACAACGCTAACTATGGCTACACCTTC.

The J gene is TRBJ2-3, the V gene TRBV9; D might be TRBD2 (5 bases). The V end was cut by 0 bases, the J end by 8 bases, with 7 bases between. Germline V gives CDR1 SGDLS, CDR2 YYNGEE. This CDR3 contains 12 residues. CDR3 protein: CASSVDRGTQYF. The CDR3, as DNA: TGTGCCAGCAGCGTAGATCGGGGTACGCAGTATTTT.

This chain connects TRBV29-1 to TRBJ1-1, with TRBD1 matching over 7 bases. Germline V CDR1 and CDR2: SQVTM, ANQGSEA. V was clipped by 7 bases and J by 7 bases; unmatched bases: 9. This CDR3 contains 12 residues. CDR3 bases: TGCAGCGGGATGGGGACAGCTTTTGAAGCTTTCTTT. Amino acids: CSGMGTAFEAFF.

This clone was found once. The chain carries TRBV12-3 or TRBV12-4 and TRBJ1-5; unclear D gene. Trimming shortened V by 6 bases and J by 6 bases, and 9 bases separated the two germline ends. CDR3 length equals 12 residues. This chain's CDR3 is CASREGRQPQHF. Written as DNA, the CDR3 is TGTGCCAGCAGGGAAGGGCGTCAGCCCCAGCATTTT.

CDR3: CASSSRGTEAFF. The CDR3 region has the DNA TGCGCCAGCAGTTCCAGGGGCACTGAAGCTTTCTTT. This chain joins TRBV10-2 and TRBJ1-1, with D perhaps TRBD1 (6 bases). The V gene's germline CDR1 is WSHSY and CDR2 SAAADI. Trimming left V 5 bases short and J 4 bases short, with 8 bases between. The CDR3 spans 12 residues.

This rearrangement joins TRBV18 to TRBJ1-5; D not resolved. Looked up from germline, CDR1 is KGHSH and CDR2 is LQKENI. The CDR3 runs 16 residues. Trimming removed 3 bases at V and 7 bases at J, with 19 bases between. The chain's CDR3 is CASSPTKVENGQPQHF. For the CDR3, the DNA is TGTGCCAGCTCACCGACCAAAGTCGAAAATGGGCAGCCCCAGCATTTT. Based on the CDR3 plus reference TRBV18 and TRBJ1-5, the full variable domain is NAGVMQNPRHLVRRRGQEARLRCSPMKGHSHVYWYRQLPEEGLKFMVYLQKENIIDESGMPKERFSAEFPKEGPSILRIQQVVRGDSAAYFCASSPTKVENGQPQHFGDGTRLSIL.

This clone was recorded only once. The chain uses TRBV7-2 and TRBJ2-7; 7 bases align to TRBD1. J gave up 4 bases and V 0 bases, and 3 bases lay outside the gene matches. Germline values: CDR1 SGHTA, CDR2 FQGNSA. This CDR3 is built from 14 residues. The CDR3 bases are TGTGCCAGCAGCTTAGCCGGGACAGTATACGAGCAGTACTTC. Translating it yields CASSLAGTVYEQYF.

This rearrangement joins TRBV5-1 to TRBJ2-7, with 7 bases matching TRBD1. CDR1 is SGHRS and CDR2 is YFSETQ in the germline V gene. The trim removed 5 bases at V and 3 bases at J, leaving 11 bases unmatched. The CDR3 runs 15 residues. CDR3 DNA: TGCGCCAGCAGGGCGGCTGGGACAGAAGTCTACGAGCAGTACTTC. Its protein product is CASRAAGTEVYEQYF.

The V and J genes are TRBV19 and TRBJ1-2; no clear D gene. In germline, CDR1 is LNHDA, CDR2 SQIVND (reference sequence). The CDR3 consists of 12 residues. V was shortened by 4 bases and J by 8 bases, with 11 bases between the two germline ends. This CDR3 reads CASSSLGWGYTF. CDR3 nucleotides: TGTGCCAGTAGTAGCTTAGGGTGGGGCTACACCTTC.